Presented here are 3 T cell receptor beta chains from one specimen sequenced in a study of T cells after yellow fever vaccination. A single record per CDR3 protein comes from TCRdb applying MiXCR to the 5' RACE reads. Altogether approximately 160,000 distinct CDR3 sequences are present, 9.3% being singletons, with the ten largest covering approximately 35%. Sequencing used CD8+ T cells sorted from PBMCs, obtained 45 days after the yellow fever booster vaccination. The receptor source for this set is a man aged 18 to 30 who received the YFV17D yellow fever vaccine.

Only a few counts were recorded for this clonotype. The chain joins TRBV7-9 to TRBJ2-7; D might be TRBD2 (6 bases). In germline, CDR1 is SEHNR, CDR2 FQNEAQ (reference sequence). This CDR3 comprises 13 residues. Trimming stripped 4 bases from V and 3 bases from J, with 10 bases between. The chain's CDR3 is CASSYETSYEQYF. The CDR3 region has the DNA TGTGCCAGCAGCTACGAGACTAGCTACGAGCAGTACTTC.

V gene TRBV12-5 combines with J gene TRBJ2-1; 10 nucleotides line up with TRBD1. Per the germline V gene, CDR1 is LGHNT and CDR2 is FRNRAP. Unmatched junction bases numbered 7, after V lost 7 bases and J lost 4 bases. This CDR3 region has 15 residues. The CDR3, as DNA: TGTGCTAGTGCTCGTGGGACAGGGGTATACAATGAGCAGTTCTTC. Its protein is CASARGTGVYNEQFF.

The chain combines TRBV19 with TRBJ2-1; D ambiguous. Trimming took 5 bases from V and 5 from J, leaving 16 bases between them. The CDR3 sequence is 15 residues long. CDR1 is LNHDA and CDR2 is SQIVND in the germline V gene (reference sequence). In DNA, the CDR3 is TGTGCCAGTAGTTCTCCCCAGAGTCACCACAATGAGCAGTTCTTC. It encodes CASSSPQSHHNEQFF.